Presented here are 27 T cell receptor beta chains from one specimen sequenced in a study of response to subunit inactivated influenza vaccine (dated by TCRdb to 2016 to 2018). Preparation of the library involved RT-PCR. Sequencing took place on an Illumina HiSeq 2500. TCRdb reanalyzed the raw reads on its own, using fastp at Q25 for trimming and MiXCR for clone calling, and kept in-frame beta chains. One record per CDR3 amino acid sequence lists the most common genes and DNA. The sample profile shows fewer than 750,000 distinct CDR3 sequences; 12% to 15% of them were found once. Together, the top ten hold around 10% of the sample. Material: PBMCs from blood, obtained about 12 days after vaccination. The receptors derive from a man in his fifties or sixties who received an inactivated influenza vaccine. Donor details come from another sample of the same person, matched by shared clones.

This clonotype was recorded many times. The gene calls are TRBV5-5 and TRBJ2-1, with D maybe TRBD1 (6 bases). The CDR3 is 15 residues long. Germline V gene lookup returns CDR1 SGHKS and CDR2 YYEKEE (reference sequence). V lost 0 bases, J lost 3 bases, and 10 bases lay in between. This CDR3 is CASSLAGANYNEQFF. The CDR3 DNA is TGTGCCAGCAGCTTGGCAGGGGCAAACTACAATGAGCAGTTCTTC.

This clonotype was seen a handful of times. CDR3 amino acids: CASLDGGQTDTQYF. CDR3 sequence (DNA): TGTGCCAGCCTGGACGGGGGACAGACAGATACGCAGTATTTT. The chain carries TRBV28 and TRBJ2-3; D is possibly TRBD1 (7 bases). Germline CDR1 reads MDHEN; CDR2 reads SYDVKM. The CDR3 has 14 amino acids. Trimming removed 8 bases from V and 3 bases from J, with 15 bases in between.

V gene TRBV9 combines with J gene TRBJ2-3; the D gene is possibly TRBD1 (6 bases). Trimming removed 4 bases from V and 4 bases from J, with 13 bases in between. The CDR3 has 14 residues. Germline lookup yields CDR1 SGDLS and CDR2 YYNGEE. CDR3 loop: CASSLPDSADTQYF. The CDR3 region has the DNA TGTGCCAGCAGCCTCCCGGACAGTGCAGATACGCAGTATTTT. The full variable domain, with the rest looked up from reference TRBV9 and TRBJ2-3, is DSGVTQTPKHLITATGQRVTLRCSPRSGDLSVYWYQQSLDQGLQFLIQYYNGEERAKGNILERFSAQQFPDLHSELNLSSLELGDSALYFCASSLPDSADTQYFGPGTRLTVL.

This clonotype was seen more than once but under ten times. The gene calls are TRBV5-6 and TRBJ1-2; 7 nucleotides match TRBD1. Germline CDR1 and CDR2: SGHDT and YYEEEE. CDR3 length equals 14 residues. Losses at the gene ends were 3 bases for V and 7 bases for J; bases not matched to a gene: 9. The CDR3 is CASSSDRNWGGYTF. The CDR3 DNA reads as TGTGCCAGCAGCTCGGACAGGAACTGGGGTGGCTACACCTTC. The full variable domain, rest sourced from reference TRBV5-6 and TRBJ1-2, is DAGVTQSPTHLIKTRGQQVTLRCSPKSGHDTVSWYQQALGQGPQFIFQYYEEEERQRGNFPDRFSGHQFPNYSSELNVNALLLGDSALYLCASSSDRNWGGYTFGSGTRLTVV.

The chain employs TRBV5-1 and TRBJ2-3, with 12 bases aligning to TRBD2. The CDR3 is 17 amino acids. V shed 0 bases, J shed 3 bases, and the junction held 5 bases outside the gene matches. The germline gives CDR1 SGHRS, CDR2 YFSETQ. Here the CDR3 DNA reads TGCGCCAGCAGCTTGGCCTCGACTAGCGGGGGAACAGATACGCAGTATTTT. This encodes CASSLASTSGGTDTQYF.

The chain links TRBV20-1 to TRBJ1-4, with D perhaps TRBD1 (6 bases). This CDR3 has 14 amino acids. Trimming cost V 3 bases and J 3 bases, with 11 bases left between them. Germline V gene lookup returns CDR1 DFQATT and CDR2 SNEGSKA (reference sequence). The DNA of the CDR3 is TGCAGTGCTAGTGTGGGGGCGGCTAATGAAAAACTGTTTTTT. Its translation is CSASVGAANEKLFF.

This chain connects TRBV5-1 to TRBJ2-3; possible D gene TRBD2, 5 bases. Trimming took 4 bases from V and 0 from J, leaving 21 bases between them. This CDR3 contains 18 residues. From germline, CDR1 is SGHRS and CDR2 YFSETQ. The DNA for the CDR3 is TGCGCCAGCAGCAACGGACTCAGGATTATAACTAGCACAGATACGCAGTATTTT. Its protein product is CASSNGLRIITSTDTQYF.

This clonotype was counted only a few times. This chain joins TRBV12-3 or TRBV12-4 and TRBJ2-3, with D perhaps matching TRBD1 (5 bases). Trimming removed 5 bases from V and 2 bases from J, with 11 bases in between. The CDR3 loop spans 14 amino acids. The CDR3 protein is CASSDAGPTDTQYF. The CDR3 region has the DNA TGTGCCAGCAGTGATGCAGGGCCCACAGATACGCAGTATTTT.

This clonotype was picked up a small number of times. V is TRBV7-9 and J is TRBJ1-1; D remains unclear. This CDR3 has 12 residues. Germline CDR1 reads SEHNR; CDR2 reads FQNEAQ (reference sequence). The germline V and J ends were trimmed by 5 bases and 0 bases, with 4 bases remaining between them. The CDR3 sequence is CASSEMNTEAFF. The CDR3, as DNA: TGTGCCAGCAGCGAGATGAACACTGAAGCTTTCTTT.

The rearrangement links TRBV20-1 to TRBJ1-1; D gene unclear. This CDR3 spans 15 amino acids. Germline V lookup: CDR1 DFQATT, CDR2 SNEGSKA (reference sequence). V lost 4 bases, J lost 8 bases, and 23 bases lay in between. CDR3 protein: CSAIRSVFLFQEAFF. CDR3 nucleotides: TGCAGTGCTATCCGGTCAGTTTTTCTATTCCAGGAAGCTTTCTTT.

The chain couples TRBV20-1 to TRBJ2-5; D is uncertain. V dropped 2 bases and J dropped 4 bases, with 5 bases sitting between them. Germline CDR1 is DFQATT and CDR2 is SNEGSKA (reference sequence). The CDR3 length is 11 residues. CDR3 nucleotides: TGCAGTGCTAGACACCCAGAGACCCAGTACTTC. Residues: CSARHPETQYF.

This clonotype was observed a handful of times. The chain uses TRBV12-3 or TRBV12-4 and TRBJ2-5; TRBD2 aligns across 12 bases. V shed 5 bases and J 4 bases; nucleotides not matched to a gene: 5. This CDR3 comprises 15 residues. This chain's CDR3 is CASSASGGARETQYF. The DNA for the CDR3 is TGTGCCAGCAGTGCTAGCGGGGGGGCTCGAGAGACCCAGTACTTC.

The chain carries TRBV7-8 and TRBJ2-1, with D maybe TRBD2 (6 bases). CDR1 is SGHVS and CDR2 is FQNEAQ in the germline V gene. This CDR3 is built from 13 residues. Deletions cut 4 bases from V and 6 bases from J, with 10 bases between. The CDR3 loop is CASSWGLSNEQFF. The CDR3 DNA is TGTGCCAGCAGCTGGGGACTCAGCAATGAGCAGTTCTTC.

There are a few counts of this clonotype. The chain has TRBV7-2 and TRBJ2-7, with D unresolved. Trimming removed 3 bases at V and 3 bases at J, with 9 bases between. The CDR3 sequence is 13 residues long. Germline values: CDR1 SGHTA, CDR2 FQGNSA. The CDR3 here is CASSFGLYYEQYF. The CDR3 DNA sequence: TGTGCCAGCAGCTTCGGTCTATACTACGAGCAGTACTTC. The whole variable domain, filled in from reference TRBV7-2 and TRBJ2-7, reads GAGVSQSPSNKVTEKGKDVELRCDPISGHTALYWYRQSLGQGLEFLIYFQGNSAPDKSGLPSDRFSAERTGGSVSTLTIQRTQQEDSAVYLCASSFGLYYEQYFGPGTRLTVT.

The chain couples TRBV7-9 to TRBJ1-1; no reliable D call. The germline V gene encodes CDR1 SEHNR and CDR2 FQNEAQ (reference sequence). CDR3 size: 12 residues. Trimming removed 5 bases from V and 6 bases from J, with 10 bases in between. The CDR3 reads CASSPGEAEAFF. The DNA for the CDR3 is TGTGCCAGCAGCCCCGGGGAAGCTGAAGCTTTCTTT.

This clonotype came up a few times. This chain joins TRBV15 and TRBJ2-7; no clear D. The CDR3 loop spans 11 amino acids. Germline assignment: CDR1 LNHNV and CDR2 YYDKDF (reference sequence). V was shortened by 4 bases and J by 5 bases, with 6 bases between the two germline ends. The CDR3 DNA reads as TGTGCCACCAGCATAACCCACGAGCAGTACTTC. The encoded protein is CATSITHEQYF.

The gene calls are TRBV9 and TRBJ2-2, with unresolved D. The CDR3 has 15 amino acids. Trimming cost V 1 base and J 2 bases, with 9 bases left between them. Per germline, CDR1 SGDLS and CDR2 YYNGEE. Here the CDR3 reads CASSVLTDNTGELFF. Here the CDR3 DNA reads TGTGCCAGCAGCGTATTAACCGACAACACCGGGGAGCTGTTTTTT.

The rearrangement links TRBV19 to TRBJ2-1; TRBD2 agrees at 8 bases. V was clipped by 6 bases and J by 3 bases; unmatched bases: 4. CDR3 length: 14 residues. Germline V CDR1 and CDR2: LNHDA, SQIVND (reference sequence). CDR3 sequence: CASRPGTSYNEQFF. CDR3 in DNA: TGTGCCAGTAGGCCCGGGACTAGCTACAATGAGCAGTTCTTC.

This chain connects TRBV5-6 to TRBJ2-2; D not certain. The V end lost 5 bases, the J end lost 6 bases, and 20 bases lay between the germline ends. The CDR3 extends over 16 amino acids. Germline V gives CDR1 SGHDT, CDR2 YYEEEE. The CDR3 region has the DNA TGTGCCAGCAGGGTCCTATCCACGTTGGGCCCCGGGGAGCTGTTTTTT. It is translated as CASRVLSTLGPGELFF.

This clonotype was counted a few times. J is TRBJ2-3 and V is TRBV7-9; D is perhaps TRBD1 (5 bases). With 5 bases removed from V and 6 bases from J, the gap between germline ends came to 18 bases. This CDR3 region has 15 residues. Germline CDR1 SEHNR, CDR2 FQNEAQ (reference sequence). CDR3 in amino acids: CASSITGTLHDTQYF. CDR3 DNA sequence: TGTGCCAGCAGCATCACAGGCACCCTCCACGATACGCAGTATTTT.

This clonotype has more than one count but fewer than ten. V and J are TRBV12-3 or TRBV12-4 and TRBJ1-2, with TRBD1 identical over 7 bases. This CDR3 is 15 amino acids long. The V and J ends lost 5 bases and 1 base, in that order; junction bases with no gene match: 7. CDR3 region: CASSPGTAFNYGYTF. As DNA, the CDR3 is TGTGCCAGCAGTCCCGGGACAGCTTTTAACTATGGCTACACCTTC.

The chain is built from TRBV20-1 and TRBJ2-1; 14 nucleotides match TRBD2. The CDR3 is made up of 18 amino acids. With 6 bases clipped from V and 1 base from J, the junction kept 11 bases outside the gene matches. Germline values: CDR1 DFQATT, CDR2 SNEGSKA (reference sequence). The CDR3 DNA follows: TGCAGTGCAACCGGGACTAGCGGGAGTTACAGGTCCTACAATGAGCAGTTCTTC. Encoded protein: CSATGTSGSYRSYNEQFF.

V usage is TRBV29-1 and J usage is TRBJ2-7; possible D gene TRBD1, 5 bases. Trimming cost V 5 bases and J 3 bases, with 14 bases left between them. Germline values: CDR1 SQVTM, CDR2 ANQGSEA. The CDR3 loop spans 13 amino acids. This chain's CDR3 is CSVKNGRDYEQYF. CDR3 sequence (DNA): TGCAGCGTTAAGAACGGCAGGGACTACGAGCAGTACTTC.

A few counts support this clonotype. This rearrangement joins TRBV5-1 to TRBJ2-5; D gene ambiguous. Trimming removed 4 bases at V and 6 bases at J, with 13 bases between. The CDR3 is 13 amino acids. Germline values: CDR1 SGHRS, CDR2 YFSETQ. The chain's CDR3 is CASSPGPPKTQYF. The CDR3 nucleotides read TGCGCCAGCAGCCCCGGACCCCCCAAGACCCAGTACTTC.

This chain connects TRBV7-9 to TRBJ1-5; D might be TRBD1 (6 bases). The CDR3 length is 13 residues. Germline CDR1 SEHNR, CDR2 FQNEAQ (reference sequence). Trimming shortened V by 4 bases and J by 7 bases, and 11 bases separated the two germline ends. The CDR3 is CASSYQGYQPQHF. The CDR3 DNA reads TGTGCCAGCAGCTACCAGGGGTACCAGCCCCAGCATTTT.

In this sample, this clonotype turned up a few times. This chain uses TRBV2 with TRBJ2-7, with 8 bases that match TRBD1. The CDR3 contains 14 residues. V trimming: 3 bases; J trimming: 5 bases; junction bases outside the gene matches: 6. Germline-derived CDR1 and CDR2 are SNHLY and FYNNEI. The CDR3 region is CASSDLGQGNEQYF. The CDR3 DNA follows: TGTGCCAGCAGTGATCTAGGACAGGGAAACGAGCAGTACTTC.

The V gene is TRBV7-3, the J gene TRBJ2-5, with 7 positions matching TRBD1. Germline V gene lookup returns CDR1 SGHTA and CDR2 FQGTGA. V lost 8 bases and J lost 2; bases outside the gene matches: 8. CDR3 length: 14 residues. For the CDR3, the DNA is TGTGCCAGCGCCCCAGGGGGACATCAAGAGACCCAGTACTTC. Translating it yields CASAPGGHQETQYF.